These 5 T cell receptor beta chains came from one sample sequenced in a study of T cell responses to AZD1222 COVID-19 vaccine. Method: immunoSEQ multiplex PCR; TCRdb's copy keeps in-frame clones and lacks some. The sample has 60,000 to 75,000 clones; roughly 87% are singletons. The source was peripheral blood, collected 28 days after the second AZD1222 dose. The source of these receptors is an adult who received the AZD1222 COVID-19 vaccine.

The chain couples TRBV9 to TRBJ2-1; a weak D match, TRBD1 (5 bases). Trimming stripped 1 base from V and 5 bases from J, with 28 bases between. From germline, CDR1 is SGDLS and CDR2 YYNGEE. The CDR3 runs 20 residues. This chain's CDR3 is CASSVSPFVSMGRLDNEQFF. The CDR3 DNA is TGTGCCAGCAGCGTATCCCCATTCGTATCGATGGGGCGCTTAGACAATGAGCAGTTCTTC. The full variable domain, in which reference TRBV9 and TRBJ2-1 provide the parts outside the CDR3, is DSGVTQTPKHLITATGQRVTLRCSPRSGDLSVYWYQQSLDQGLQFLIQYYNGEERAKGNILERFSAQQFPDLHSELNLSSLELGDSALYFCASSVSPFVSMGRLDNEQFFGPGTRLTVL.

The chain joins TRBV10-3 to TRBJ2-2; 12 bases line up with TRBD2. CDR1 and CDR2 from the germline V gene are ENHRY and SYGVKD. The trim removed 4 bases at V and 5 bases at J, leaving 5 bases unmatched. CDR3 length: 16 amino acids. The CDR3 loop is CAISAILAGGTGELFF. The CDR3 DNA is TGTGCCATCAGTGCAATCCTAGCGGGAGGGACCGGGGAGCTGTTTTTT.

The chain is built from TRBV10-3 and TRBJ2-5; D possibly corresponds to TRBD1 (6 bases). CDR1 is ENHRY, CDR2 SYGVKD, per germline. The CDR3 loop spans 14 amino acids. V dropped 4 bases and J dropped 2 bases, with 11 bases sitting between them. DNA for the CDR3: TGTGCCATCAGTGGCCCTGGACAGCAAGAGACCCAGTACTTC. Protein: CAISGPGQQETQYF.

The rearrangement links TRBV5-6 to TRBJ2-3; D is possibly TRBD1 (6 bases). The V gene's germline CDR1 is SGHDT and CDR2 YYEEEE. V lost 5 bases and J 6 bases, leaving 22 bases between the germline ends. The CDR3 runs 16 residues. The CDR3 here is CASSPLGDIRLDTQYF. CDR3 nucleotide sequence: TGTGCCAGCAGTCCGCTCGGGGACATCCGACTGGATACGCAGTATTTT.

This chain uses TRBV24-1 with TRBJ2-6; D call uncertain. The V gene's germline CDR1 is KGHDR and CDR2 SFDVKD. The CDR3 contains 16 residues. Trimming left V 4 bases short and J 0 bases short, with 9 bases between. For the CDR3, the DNA is TGTGCCACCAGTGACCCACAAGCCTCTGGGGCCAACGTCCTGACTTTC. Protein sequence: CATSDPQASGANVLTF.